Included here is one TCR beta chain sequence, with context. These data come from a study of cytomegalovirus exposure and HLA in healthy donors. The PCR employed 60 Vbeta primers together with 13 Jbeta primers. Source study methods: Roughly 12 million of about 80 million unique TCR beta chains were shared, per a later count. TCRdb's table, derived via immunoSEQ multiplex PCR, lists solely in-frame clones and lacks some. That table supplies the V and J calls and clone size; D and trimming were determined from the DNA. The data include some 39,000 clones; the top ten clones carry roughly 6.2%. V shed 5 bases and J shed 3 bases, with 12 bases lying between them. The CDR3 runs to 13 residues. Per germline, CDR1 SGHRS and CDR2 YFSETQ.

The chain has TRBV5-1 and TRBJ2-7; D might be TRBD2 (6 bases). Sequenced: PBMCs. The TCR sequence derives from a man aged 25-45 years in good health and CMV-seronegative. The CDR3 here is CASSTASVYEQYF. In DNA, the CDR3 is TGCGCCAGCAGTACGGCTAGCGTCTACGAGCAGTACTTC.